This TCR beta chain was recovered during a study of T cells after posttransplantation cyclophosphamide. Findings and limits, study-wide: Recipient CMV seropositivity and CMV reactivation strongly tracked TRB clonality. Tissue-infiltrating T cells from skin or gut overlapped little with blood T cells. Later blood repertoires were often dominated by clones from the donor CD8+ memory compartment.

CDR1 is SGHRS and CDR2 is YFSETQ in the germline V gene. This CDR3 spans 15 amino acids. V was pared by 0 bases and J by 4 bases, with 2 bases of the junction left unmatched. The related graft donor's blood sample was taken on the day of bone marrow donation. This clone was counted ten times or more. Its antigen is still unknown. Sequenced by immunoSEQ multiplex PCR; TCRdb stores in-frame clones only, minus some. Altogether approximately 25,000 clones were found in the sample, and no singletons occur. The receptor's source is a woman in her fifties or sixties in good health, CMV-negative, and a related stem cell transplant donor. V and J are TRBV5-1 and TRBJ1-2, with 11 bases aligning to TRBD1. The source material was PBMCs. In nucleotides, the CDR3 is TGCGCCAGCAGCTTGGCCGGACAGGGGGCCTATGGCTACACCTTC. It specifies CASSLAGQGAYGYTF. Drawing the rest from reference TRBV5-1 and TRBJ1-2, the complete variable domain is KAGVTQTPRYLIKTRGQQVTLSCSPISGHRSVSWYQQTPGQGLQFLFEYFSETQRNKGNFPGRFSGRQFSNSRSEMNVSTLELGDSALYLCASSLAGQGAYGYTFGSGTRLTVV.